Listed below are T cell receptor beta chains from one sample, sequenced in a study of beta chain features in type 1 diabetes. Repertoires were generated with immunoSEQ multiplex PCR, while TCRdb's copy carries only in-frame clones and drops some. The table includes around 350,000 clones, around 12% detected once. The sequencing sample was made of naive CD4+ T cells from blood. Every receptor here comes from a man aged 18 to 29 in good health. The CDR3 runs from the conserved cysteine through the conserved F or W. D genes are given only for firm matches. Not every row has a clone size; where given, it reads once, few, many or a size class.

TRBD2	few	TRBV6-4	13	TRBJ2-5	CASSPSGGETQYF	TGTGCCAGCAGTCCATCGGGGGGAGAGACCCAGTACTTC
NA	NA	TRBV5-1	13	TRBJ1-4	CASRATEDEKLFF	TGCGCCAGCAGGGCGACAGAGGATGAAAAACTGTTTTTT
TRBD1	NA	TRBV25-1	14	TRBJ1-2	CASRRTGGHYGYTF	TGTGCCAGCAGAAGGACAGGGGGCCACTATGGCTACACCTTC
NA	few	TRBV11-2	13	TRBJ2-5	CASSLPRGETQYF	TGTGCCAGCAGCTTACCCAGGGGAGAGACCCAGTACTTC
TRBD2	few	TRBV30	15	TRBJ2-3	CAWTPRIAGADTQYF	TGTGCCTGGACCCCACGAATAGCGGGAGCGGATACGCAGTATTTT
NA	NA	TRBV11-2	15	TRBJ1-2	CASSLAGQTDYGYTF	TGTGCCAGCAGCTTAGCCGGACAGACTGACTATGGCTACACCTTC
NA	few	TRBV18	13	TRBJ1-1	CASSQTGETEAFF	TGTGCCAGCTCACAGACAGGTGAGACTGAAGCTTTCTTT
NA	NA	TRBV9	15	TRBJ2-2	CASSVGQGGTGELFF	TGTGCCAGCAGCGTAGGTCAGGGGGGAACCGGGGAGCTGTTTTTT
NA	few	TRBV5-1	13	TRBJ1-2	CASSLGGSDGYTF	TGCGCCAGCAGCTTGGGAGGGTCCGATGGCTACACCTTC
NA	NA	TRBV4-3	15	TRBJ2-2	CASSQDSSGYRELFF	TGCGCCAGCAGCCAAGATAGTTCGGGGTACCGGGAGCTGTTTTTT
NA	few	TRBV7-9	14	TRBJ1-2	CASSERTANYGYTF	TGTGCCAGCAGCGAGAGGACAGCGAACTATGGCTACACCTTC
TRBD1	NA	TRBV6-5	15	TRBJ2-7	CASSYAATGGYEQYF	TGTGCCAGCAGTTACGCTGCGACAGGGGGCTACGAGCAGTACTTC
NA	NA	TRBV6-1	14	TRBJ1-5	CASSEVVSNQPQHF	TGTGCCAGCAGTGAAGTAGTGAGCAATCAGCCCCAGCATTTT
TRBD1	NA	TRBV18	16	TRBJ2-1	CASSPGTGETYNEQFF	TGTGCCAGCTCACCAGGGACAGGGGAGACCTACAATGAGCAGTTCTTC
NA	NA	TRBV30	16	TRBJ2-7	CAWSVPATTGRYEQYF	TGTGCCTGGAGTGTTCCCGCGACAACAGGCCGGTACGAGCAGTACTTC
TRBD2	NA	TRBV7-9	15	TRBJ2-3	CASSFSGLSSDTQYF	TGTGCCAGCAGCTTTTCGGGACTAAGTTCAGATACGCAGTATTTT
TRBD1	NA	TRBV5-1	14	TRBJ1-2	CASSSGQGTDGYTF	TGCGCCAGCAGCTCCGGACAGGGGACGGATGGCTACACCTTC
TRBD2	few	TRBV4-2	15	TRBJ2-7	CASSSFGRNSYEQYF	TGTGCCAGCAGCTCCTTCGGGAGGAACTCCTACGAGCAGTACTTC
TRBD1	NA	TRBV4-1	18	TRBJ1-5	CASSQGPGQGDGNQPQHF	TGCGCCAGCAGCCAAGGTCCGGGACAGGGGGATGGGAATCAGCCCCAGCATTTT
NA	NA	TRBV30	14	TRBJ1-5	CAWSAETHNQPQHF	TGTGCCTGGAGTGCAGAGACACATAATCAGCCCCAGCATTTT
NA	NA	TRBV6-6	13	TRBJ2-7	CASSNRQPYEQYF	TGTGCCAGCAGTAACCGACAGCCCTACGAGCAGTACTTC
TRBD2	few	TRBV30	19	TRBJ2-6	CAWSAGPAGPSSGANVLTF	TGTGCCTGGAGCGCTGGGCCAGCGGGACCGTCCTCTGGGGCCAACGTCCTGACTTTC
NA	NA	TRBV5-6	16	TRBJ1-1	CASSLVDRLPNTEAFF	TGTGCCAGCAGCTTGGTCGACAGGCTACCGAACACTGAAGCTTTCTTT
TRBD1	NA	TRBV7-2	14	TRBJ1-2	CASSPGGVHYGYTF	TGTGCCAGCAGCCCAGGGGGCGTCCACTATGGCTACACCTTC
NA	NA	TRBV19	15	TRBJ2-5	CASSNQGWYQETQYF	TGTGCCAGTAGTAACCAGGGATGGTACCAAGAGACCCAGTACTTC
NA	few	TRBV28	13	TRBJ2-7	CASSSRGRYEQYF	TGTGCCAGCAGTTCCAGGGGTAGATACGAGCAGTACTTC
TRBD2	NA	TRBV5-4	16	TRBJ2-5	CASSFPLAGGEETQYF	TGTGCCAGCAGCTTTCCTTTAGCGGGGGGAGAAGAGACCCAGTACTTC
NA	few	TRBV29-1	15	TRBJ2-1	CSVDLPRSSYNEQFF	TGCAGCGTTGATTTACCCAGAAGCTCCTACAATGAGCAGTTCTTC
NA	few	TRBV5-1	14	TRBJ1-3	CASSLAGRGNTIYF	TGCGCCAGCAGCTTGGCCGGCAGGGGAAACACCATATATTTT
TRBD1	NA	TRBV10-3	14	TRBJ2-1	CAISEGTGSTEQFF	TGTGCCATCAGTGAGGGGACAGGGTCTACTGAGCAGTTCTTC
NA	few	TRBV4-2	13	TRBJ2-5	CASSQAFPETQYF	TGTGCCAGCAGCCAAGCGTTTCCGGAGACCCAGTACTTC
NA	NA	TRBV19	15	TRBJ1-5	CASSRSREGNQPQHF	TGTGCCAGTAGTCGGAGCAGGGAGGGCAATCAGCCCCAGCATTTT
NA	NA	TRBV5-1	14	TRBJ2-7	CASSLWDTAYEQYF	TGCGCCAGCAGCTTGTGGGACACCGCCTACGAGCAGTACTTC
TRBD2	few	TRBV28	13	TRBJ2-3	CASRTSGGDTQYF	TGTGCCAGCCGAACTAGCGGGGGGGATACGCAGTATTTT
NA	NA	TRBV7-2	14	TRBJ1-5	CASSLDNPNQPQHF	TGTGCCAGCAGCTTAGATAATCCCAATCAGCCCCAGCATTTT
NA	few	TRBV29-1	14	TRBJ1-1	CSVEVLQLNTEAFF	TGCAGCGTTGAAGTTCTGCAGTTGAACACTGAAGCTTTCTTT
TRBD1	NA	TRBV28	14	TRBJ1-6	CASSSGQGIPPLHF	TGTGCCAGCAGTTCGGGACAGGGCATTCCACCCCTCCACTTT
TRBD1	few	TRBV10-3	14	TRBJ2-5	CAIRTGTGEETQYF	TGTGCCATCAGGACCGGGACAGGGGAAGAGACCCAGTACTTC
TRBD1	NA	TRBV15	15	TRBJ1-2	CATSIPTGELYGYTF	TGTGCCACCAGCATACCAACAGGGGAACTCTATGGCTACACCTTC